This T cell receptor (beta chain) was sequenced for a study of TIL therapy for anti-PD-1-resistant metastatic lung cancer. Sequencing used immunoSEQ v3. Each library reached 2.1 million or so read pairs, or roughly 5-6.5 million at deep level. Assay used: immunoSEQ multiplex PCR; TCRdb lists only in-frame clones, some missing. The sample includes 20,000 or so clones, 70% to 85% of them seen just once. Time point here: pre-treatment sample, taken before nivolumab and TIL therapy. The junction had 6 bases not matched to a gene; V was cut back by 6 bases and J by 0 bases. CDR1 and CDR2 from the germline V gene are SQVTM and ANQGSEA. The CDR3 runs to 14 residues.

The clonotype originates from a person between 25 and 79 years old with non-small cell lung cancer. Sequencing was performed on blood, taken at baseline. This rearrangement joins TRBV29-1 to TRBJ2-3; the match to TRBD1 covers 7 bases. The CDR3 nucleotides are TGCAGCGTCGACGGGACAGCTAGCACAGATACGCAGTATTTT. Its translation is CSVDGTASTDTQYF.